The source of this T cell receptor (beta chain) is a study of monozygotic twins with inflammatory bowel disease. Regarding the study as a whole: Limited power may explain why concordant and discordant twins showed no difference in repertoire similarity.

Worth noting for this clonotype: Its antigen is unidentified.

The germline V gene has CDR1 KGHSH and CDR2 LQKENI. The CDR3 runs to 13 residues. Collection yielded approximately 2.3 ml of blood per donor. Samples each yielded cDNA through eight separate reactions. TCRdb re-called the 5' RACE reads; every CDR3 protein appears as one record, without DNA. The table for this sample gives around 450,000 distinct CDR3 sequences. The receptor was derived from a human donor with ulcerative colitis or Crohn's disease, or a healthy co-twin of an affected twin (not recorded which). The sequencing sample was made of blood. V and J are TRBV18 and TRBJ2-7. CDR3 loop: CASSSYSSYEQYF.